This T cell receptor (beta chain) was retrieved from a study of cytomegalovirus exposure and HLA in healthy donors. Germline loops: CDR1 SNHLY, CDR2 FYNNEI. V trimming: 2 bases; J trimming: 4 bases; junction bases outside the gene matches: 10. The CDR3 spans 16 residues. Both 60 Vbeta primers and 13 Jbeta primers went into the PCR. The method was immunoSEQ multiplex PCR; TCRdb's version includes in-frame clones alone and lacks a portion of them. The table lists under 250,000 clones, over 65% of them singletons, with over 1% in the top ten. This clonotype originated in a human donor in good health. Sequences were obtained from PBMCs. The chain employs TRBV2 and TRBJ2-7; 8 bases agree with TRBD1. The CDR3 is CASSEKYGRGHYEQYF. The CDR3 nucleotides read TGTGCCAGCAGTGAAAAGTATGGCAGGGGGCATTACGAGCAGTACTTC.